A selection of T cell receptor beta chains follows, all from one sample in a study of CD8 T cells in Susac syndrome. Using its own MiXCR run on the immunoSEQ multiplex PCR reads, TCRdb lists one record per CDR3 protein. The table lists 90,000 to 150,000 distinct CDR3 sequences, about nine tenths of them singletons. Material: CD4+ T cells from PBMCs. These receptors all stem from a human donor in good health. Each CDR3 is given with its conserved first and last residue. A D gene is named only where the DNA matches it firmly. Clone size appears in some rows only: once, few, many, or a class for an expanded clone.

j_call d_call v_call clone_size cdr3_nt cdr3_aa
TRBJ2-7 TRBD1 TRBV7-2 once TGTGCCAGCAGCTTAGCGGGGGACAGGGTGAGGTACGAGCAGTACTTC CASSLAGDRVRYEQYF
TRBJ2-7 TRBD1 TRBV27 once TGTGCCAGCAGTTATCAACTCCGGGACAGCCGCTACGAGCAGTACTTC CASSYQLRDSRYEQYF
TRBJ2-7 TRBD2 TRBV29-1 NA TGCAGCGTTGCCCAGCTAGCGGGAGTTTCCGAGCAGTACTTC CSVAQLAGVSEQYF
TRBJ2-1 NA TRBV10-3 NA TGTGCCATCAGTGAGTCCCAGGGTTTCCCCTACAATGAGCAGTTCTTC CAISESQGFPYNEQFF
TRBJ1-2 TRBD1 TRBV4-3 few TGCGCCAGCAGCCAAACTTACCCGGGACAGAACTATGGCTACACCTTC CASSQTYPGQNYGYTF
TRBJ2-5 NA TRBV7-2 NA TGTGCCAGCAGCCACTCCCCGGGGACCTACCAAGAGACCCAGTACTTC CASSHSPGTYQETQYF
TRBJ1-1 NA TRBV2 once TGTGCCAGCAACGGGGTTGCGGACACTGAAGCTTTCTTT CASNGVADTEAFF
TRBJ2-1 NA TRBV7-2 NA TGTGCCAGCAGCTTAGGGAACTCCTACAATGAGCAGTTCTTC CASSLGNSYNEQFF
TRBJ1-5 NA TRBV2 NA TGTGCCAGCAGCTCAGGAGACAGACGTGGCAATCAGCCCCAGCATTTT CASSSGDRRGNQPQHF
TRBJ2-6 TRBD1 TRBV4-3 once TGCGCCAGCAGCCAGGACAGGTCTGTGGGGGCCAACGTCCTGACTTTC CASSQDRSVGANVLTF
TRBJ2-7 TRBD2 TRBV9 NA TGTGCCAGCAGCGTCGCTGCGACTAGCGGTTACGAGCAGTACTTC CASSVAATSGYEQYF
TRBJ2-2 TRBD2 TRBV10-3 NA TGTGCCATCAATAGCGGGTCCACCGGGGAGCTGTTTTTT CAINSGSTGELFF
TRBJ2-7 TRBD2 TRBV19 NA TGTGCCAGTACTTCGCCTCGGCAGCGGGAAGCCTCCGAGCAGTACTTC CASTSPRQREASEQYF
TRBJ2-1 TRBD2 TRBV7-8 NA TGTGCCAGCAGCCCAAGGACGCTTCGGGAGGGACTGAGCTCCTACAATGAGCAGTTCTTC CASSPRTLREGLSSYNEQFF
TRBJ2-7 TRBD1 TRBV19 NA TGTGCCAGTAGTGTTGGACAGGGGGCCTCCTACGAGCAGTACTTC CASSVGQGASYEQYF
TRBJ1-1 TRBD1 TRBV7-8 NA TGTGCCAGCAGACAGGGGCAAATGAACACTGAAGCTTTCTTT CASRQGQMNTEAFF
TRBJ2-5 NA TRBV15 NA TGTGCCACCAGCAGAGACCCCAGGAAAGAGACCCAGTACTTC CATSRDPRKETQYF
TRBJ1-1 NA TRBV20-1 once TGCAGTGCTACGGCAGGGAACACTGAAGCTTTCTTT CSATAGNTEAFF
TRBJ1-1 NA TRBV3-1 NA TGTGCCAGCAGCCAAGCCCTTGGACACACTGACACTGAAGCTTTCTTT CASSQALGHTDTEAFF
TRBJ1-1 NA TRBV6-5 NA TGTGCCAGCAGACCGGACGGGGGCGTGGCTGAAGCTTTCTTT CASRPDGGVAEAFF
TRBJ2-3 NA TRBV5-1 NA TGCGCCAGCAGCTTGACACCGGGGGCAGGCACAGATACGCAGTATTTT CASSLTPGAGTDTQYF
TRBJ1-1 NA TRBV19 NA TGTGCCAGTAAGATAGGTTTGAACACTGAAGCTTTCTTT CASKIGLNTEAFF
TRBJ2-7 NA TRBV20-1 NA TGCAGTGCTAGAGACGCCGGGACTGCTGACTACGAGCAGTACTTC CSARDAGTADYEQYF
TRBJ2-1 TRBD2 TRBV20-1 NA TGCAGTGCGGGGGCCGGGACTAGCGGATCCAATGAGCAGTTCTTC CSAGAGTSGSNEQFF
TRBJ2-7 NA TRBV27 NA TGTGTCAGCAGTTCGCCGTCCCGGGGCACGTTGCTCTCCTACGAGCAGTACTTC CVSSSPSRGTLLSYEQYF
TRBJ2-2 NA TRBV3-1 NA TGTGCCAGCAGCCCGACGAACACCGGGGAGCTGTTTTTT CASSPTNTGELFF
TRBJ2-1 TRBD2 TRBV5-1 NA TGCGCCAGCAGCTTGGTCGTAGCGGGGGAAGGTGAGCAGTTCTTC CASSLVVAGEGEQFF
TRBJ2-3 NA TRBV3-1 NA TGTGCCAGCAGCCAATTCGGGTCAGATACGCAGTATTTT CASSQFGSDTQYF
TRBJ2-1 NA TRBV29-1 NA TGCAGCGTTGAAGGGAACAATGAGCAGTTCTTC CSVEGNNEQFF
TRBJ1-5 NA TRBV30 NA TGTGCCTGGAGTCGAGGGTTGGACAATCAGCCCCAGCATTTT CAWSRGLDNQPQHF